This T cell receptor beta chain was recorded in a study of blood T cell repertoires in COVID-19. Study-wide context: T cells, B-cell-depleted T cells, or PBMCs supplied cDNA or gDNA.

Assay: immunoSEQ multiplex PCR; the TCRdb copy retains only in-frame clones and omits some. Among tens of thousands of clones listed, 80% to 90% were seen once. The Seattle patients joined while their infection was active and were tracked longitudinally afterward. CDR1 and CDR2 from the germline V gene are GTSNPN and SVGIG (reference sequence). V lost 5 bases to trimming and J lost 2 bases; unmatched junction nucleotides: 2. There are 12 residues in the CDR3. This chain uses TRBV30 with TRBJ2-5; 7 bases align to TRBD1. This sequence was found in a man aged 50-60 years with COVID-19, enrolled during active disease. The sequenced sample consisted of peripheral blood. CDR3 nucleotides: TGTGCCTGGGGGGACAGTCAAGAGACCCAGTACTTC. Amino acids: CAWGDSQETQYF.